These 29 T cell receptor beta chains originate from one sample sequenced in a study of CD8 T cells in Susac syndrome. When the RNA was reverse transcribed, random hexamers were used with an input of about 0.5 to 1 ug. TCRdb fed the immunoSEQ multiplex PCR reads into MiXCR, producing one record per CDR3 protein. The table has around 80,000 distinct CDR3 sequences, 80% to 95% seen once; the top ten hold around 0.45%. Sequencing input: CD8+ T cells from PBMCs. These receptors originate from a human donor with Susac syndrome.

This clonotype turned up a few times. In nucleotides, the CDR3 is TGTGCCTGCCTTGGGGGTTCATACAATGAGCAGTTCTTC. Amino acids: CACLGGSYNEQFF. J is TRBJ2-1 and V is TRBV6-1; D might be TRBD1 or TRBD2, each matching 5 bases. CDR1 and CDR2 (germline): MNHNS, SASEGT. The CDR3 is 13 residues long. V lost 11 bases and J 4 bases, leaving 15 bases between the germline ends.

This chain links TRBV9 with TRBJ2-2; 9 bases match TRBD1. V was pared by 3 bases and J by 0 bases, with 0 bases of the junction left unmatched. Germline loops: CDR1 SGDLS, CDR2 YYNGEE. This CDR3 is built from 15 residues. The CDR3 protein is CASSGQGANTGELFF. The CDR3 DNA reads as TGTGCCAGCAGCGGACAGGGGGCGAACACCGGGGAGCTGTTTTTT.

The rearrangement links TRBV7-9 to TRBJ2-1; 10 bases agree with TRBD1. CDR3 length: 16 amino acids. V shed 6 bases and J 7 bases; nucleotides not matched to a gene: 12. Germline V gene lookup returns CDR1 SEHNR and CDR2 FQNEAQ (reference sequence). The DNA of the CDR3 is TGTGCCAGCAGGCGGACAGGGGGACCAAAGGGGAATGAGCAGTTCTTC. This sequence encodes CASRRTGGPKGNEQFF.

The V gene is TRBV5-8, the J gene TRBJ2-5; D gene unclear. This CDR3 has 12 residues. Germline CDR1 SGHTS, CDR2 YDEGEE. Trimming removed 2 bases at V and 5 bases at J, with 7 bases between. The CDR3 bases are TGTGCCAGCAGCTTTTCTGAGGAGACCCAGTACTTC. Amino acids: CASSFSEETQYF.

The gene calls are TRBV18 and TRBJ2-1; 12 bases agree with TRBD2. The CDR3 consists of 20 residues. With V trimmed by 3 bases and J by 2 bases, 14 bases remained unmatched. Germline V gene sequence: CDR1 KGHSH, CDR2 LQKENI. CDR3 bases: TGTGCCAGCTCACCGCGGGTTCCTAGCGGGGGGGAAGGGACCTACAATGAGCAGTTCTTC. Residues: CASSPRVPSGGEGTYNEQFF.

V usage is TRBV20-1 and J usage is TRBJ1-5; D might be TRBD1 (5 bases). The CDR3 has 14 amino acids. Germline CDR1 and CDR2: DFQATT and SNEGSKA (reference sequence). With 0 bases removed from V and 9 bases from J, the gap between germline ends came to 15 bases. CDR3 amino acids: CSARDEGPRGPQHF. CDR3 DNA: TGCAGTGCTAGAGATGAGGGGCCGCGTGGGCCCCAGCATTTT.

V and J are TRBV29-1 and TRBJ1-1, with D possibly being TRBD1 (5 bases). V was cut by 6 bases and J by 7 bases, with 15 bases left in between. The CDR3 loop spans 12 amino acids. CDR1 is SQVTM and CDR2 is ANQGSEA in the germline V gene. The CDR3 protein is CSVYGGDREAFF. The CDR3 bases are TGCAGCGTCTACGGGGGGGATCGTGAAGCTTTCTTT.

This chain links TRBV6-2 or TRBV6-3 with TRBJ2-7, with D hard to call. The germline V gene has CDR1 MNHEY and CDR2 SVGEGT. The CDR3 loop spans 14 amino acids. V was cut by 1 base and J by 2 bases, with 9 bases left in between. CDR3 bases: TGTGCCAGCAGTTACTTGCTAGGGACCTACGAGCAGTACTTC. It translates to CASSYLLGTYEQYF.

The chain combines TRBV15 with TRBJ1-2; maybe TRBD1 (6 bases). The CDR3 contains 14 residues. Germline V lookup: CDR1 LNHNV, CDR2 YYDKDF (reference sequence). Trimming pared 3 bases from V and 8 bases from J, leaving 16 bases between. CDR3 protein: CATSSRSGARGYTF. CDR3 nucleotides: TGTGCCACCAGCAGTAGATCGGGGGCTAGGGGCTACACCTTC.

CDR3 protein: CSVPYPPLKSSGNTIYF. In nucleotides, the CDR3 is TGCAGCGTTCCGTACCCCCCCCTCAAGAGCTCTGGAAACACCATATATTTT. The V gene is TRBV29-1, the J gene TRBJ1-3; no definite D call. Germline V gene sequence: CDR1 SQVTM, CDR2 ANQGSEA. This CDR3 has 17 residues. V was pared by 5 bases and J by 0 bases, with 20 bases between.

J is TRBJ1-5 and V is TRBV12-5; 8 bases match TRBD1. Germline V gene sequence: CDR1 LGHNT, CDR2 FRNRAP. J lost 5 bases, V lost 5 bases, and 5 bases had no gene match. There are 14 residues in the CDR3. This CDR3 is CASGLGQGYQPQHF. As DNA, the CDR3 is TGTGCTAGTGGTCTTGGACAGGGCTATCAGCCCCAGCATTTT.

This chain connects TRBV20-1 to TRBJ1-2, with a tentative D call TRBD1 (5 bases). The CDR3 extends over 11 amino acids. Trimming stripped 5 bases from V and 4 bases from J, with 8 bases between. CDR1 DFQATT and CDR2 SNEGSKA come from the germline V gene (reference sequence). CDR3 DNA: TGCAGTGCTGGGACTAGCTATGGCTACACCTTC. This sequence encodes CSAGTSYGYTF.

This chain's CDR3 is CASSYWDRQALYGYTF. CDR3 in DNA: TGTGCCAGCAGTTACTGGGACAGGCAGGCCCTTTATGGCTACACCTTC. V is TRBV6-6 and J is TRBJ1-2; the match to TRBD1 covers 8 bases. In germline, CDR1 is MNHNY, CDR2 SVGAGI (reference sequence). This CDR3 has 16 amino acids. V shed 1 base and J 5 bases; nucleotides not matched to a gene: 9.

The chain uses TRBV30 and TRBJ1-6; D unclear. This CDR3 has 14 residues. Per the germline V gene, CDR1 is GTSNPN and CDR2 is SVGIG (reference sequence). Trimming stripped 2 bases from V and 9 bases from J, with 14 bases between. CDR3 sequence: CAWSPDPGGSPLHF. CDR3 DNA: TGTGCCTGGAGTCCCGACCCTGGCGGTTCACCCCTCCACTTT.

The chain couples TRBV20-1 to TRBJ2-1, with D possibly TRBD1 on 6 matching bases. Germline CDR1 is DFQATT and CDR2 is SNEGSKA (reference sequence). This CDR3 has 14 amino acids. Trimming took off 0 bases at V and 7 bases at J, with 13 bases between the two ends. The CDR3: CSARDIGQLNEQFF. The CDR3 DNA sequence: TGCAGTGCTAGAGACATAGGACAGTTAAATGAGCAGTTCTTC.

The chain uses TRBV28 and TRBJ2-7; tentative D call: TRBD1 (6 bases). The V and J ends lost 1 base and 3 bases respectively, with 13 bases between them. Germline V gene sequence: CDR1 MDHEN, CDR2 SYDVKM. The CDR3 length is 15 residues. This CDR3 reads CASSLSTGIRYEQYF. In DNA, the CDR3 is TGTGCCAGCAGTTTATCTACAGGGATTCGCTACGAGCAGTACTTC.

V gene TRBV6-2 or TRBV6-3 combines with J gene TRBJ2-7; D gene uncertain. CDR1 and CDR2 from the germline V gene are MNHEY and SVGEGT. With 7 bases removed from V and 3 bases from J, the gap between germline ends came to 13 bases. This CDR3 comprises 13 residues. The CDR3 reads CASTPESYYEQYF. CDR3 nucleotides: TGTGCCAGCACCCCGGAATCCTACTACGAGCAGTACTTC.

The rearrangement joins TRBV11-2 to TRBJ2-1; 15 positions agree with TRBD2. Per germline, CDR1 SGHAT and CDR2 FQNNGV. Germline trimming cut 5 bases from V and 0 bases from J; bases unmatched to any gene: 8. The CDR3 length is 19 residues. Written as DNA, the CDR3 is TGTGCCAGCAGCACCTCCGGGACTAGCGGGAGGCGCTCCTACAATGAGCAGTTCTTC. This encodes CASSTSGTSGRRSYNEQFF.

The CDR3 reads CASSQPGSGNIQYF. In DNA form, the CDR3 reads TGTGCCAGCAGCCAACCCGGGAGTGGAAACATTCAGTACTTC. The rearrangement joins TRBV4-2 to TRBJ2-4, with a weak D call TRBD2 (6 bases). Between the trimmed V and J ends, which lost 2 bases and 6 bases, there was a span of 11 bases. The V gene's germline CDR1 is LGHNA and CDR2 YNFKEQ. This CDR3 is built from 14 residues.

CDR3 in DNA: TGCGCCAGCAGCCAGGCCGGACCGAGCTATGGCTACACCTTC. This codes for CASSQAGPSYGYTF. The chain is built from TRBV4-3 and TRBJ1-2; the D is unclear. From germline, CDR1 is LGHNA and CDR2 YSLEER. The CDR3 runs to 14 residues. V lost 3 bases and J lost 4, with 12 bases in between.

The V call is TRBV6-5, the J call TRBJ2-2; D gene unclear. CDR3 size: 15 residues. Germline CDR1 reads MNHEY; CDR2 reads SVGAGI. The V end was cut by 0 bases, the J end by 1 base, with 6 bases between. The CDR3 nucleotides read TGTGCCAGCAGTTACTCGCCAGAGAACACCGGGGAGCTGTTTTTT. Translation: CASSYSPENTGELFF.

The chain uses TRBV5-6 and TRBJ1-1, with D possibly matching TRBD1 (5 bases). The germline V and J ends were trimmed by 6 bases and 0 bases, with 18 bases remaining between them. Germline values: CDR1 SGHDT, CDR2 YYEEEE. The length of the CDR3 is 16 residues. CDR3 nucleotide sequence: TGTGCCAGCACCCCGATTGTAGGAGGGGTGAACACTGAAGCTTTCTTT. As protein: CASTPIVGGVNTEAFF.

The count of this clonotype is one. The V gene is TRBV6-1, the J gene TRBJ2-1; TRBD2 is a possible D gene (5 bases). The CDR3 is made up of 15 amino acids. V lost 4 bases and J lost 3, with 13 bases in between. Germline CDR1 reads MNHNS; CDR2 reads SASEGT. CDR3 bases: TGTGCCAGCAGTGGAGAGGGCGGCCTCTACAATGAGCAGTTCTTC. Translated, it gives CASSGEGGLYNEQFF.

The chain couples TRBV4-1 to TRBJ2-3; 15 bases map to TRBD2. This CDR3 spans 19 amino acids. CDR1 MGHRA and CDR2 YSYEKL come from the germline V gene. Trimming at V came to 5 bases and at J to 3 bases, leaving 12 bases not matched to a gene. CDR3 nucleotide sequence: TGCGCCAGCAGCTTCGGGCATCTCGGACTAGCGGGAGGGACAGATACGCAGTATTTT. Protein: CASSFGHLGLAGGTDTQYF.

J is TRBJ2-7 and V is TRBV7-9, with 10 bases lining up with TRBD1. Germline loops: CDR1 SEHNR, CDR2 FQNEAQ (reference sequence). The CDR3 sequence is 15 residues long. Trimming took 3 bases from V and 5 from J; bases not matched to a gene: 7. The CDR3 DNA follows: TGTGCCAGCAGCTTCCTGACAGGGGGCCTGAACGAGCAGTACTTC. As protein: CASSFLTGGLNEQYF. The full variable domain, its missing parts supplied by reference TRBV7-9 and TRBJ2-7, is DTGVSQNPRHKITKRGQNVTFRCDPISEHNRLYWYRQTLGQGPEFLTYFQNEAQLEKSRLLSDRFSAERPKGSFSTLEIQRTEQGDSAMYLCASSFLTGGLNEQYFGPGTRLTVT.

The chain is built from TRBV29-1 and TRBJ2-7, with D possibly being TRBD1 or TRBD2 (5 bases each). The CDR3 is made up of 12 amino acids. CDR1 and CDR2 from the germline V gene are SQVTM and ANQGSEA. V lost 3 bases and J lost 7, with 13 bases in between. The CDR3 sequence: CSVEGRGEEQYF. In nucleotides, the CDR3 is TGCAGCGTTGAGGGTCGAGGGGAAGAGCAGTACTTC.

The chain uses TRBV27 and TRBJ2-7; D call uncertain. In germline, CDR1 is MNHEY, CDR2 SMNVEV (reference sequence). The CDR3 length is 13 residues. Trimming cost V 0 bases and J 4 bases, with 7 bases left between them. CDR3 coding DNA: TGTGCCAGCAGTTTATCCAGAACATACGAGCAGTACTTC. Its translation: CASSLSRTYEQYF.

The chain combines TRBV19 with TRBJ1-1, with TRBD1 matching over 7 bases. CDR1 is LNHDA and CDR2 is SQIVND in the germline V gene (reference sequence). Trimming removed 4 bases from V and 6 bases from J; junction bases left unmatched: 8. The CDR3 sequence is 14 residues long. The DNA for the CDR3 is TGTGCCAGTAGTAGGGACAGTCAGGCGGCTGAAGCTTTCTTT. It is translated as CASSRDSQAAEAFF.

Comments on this clonotype: The junction and the germline gene differ at one end; a read error may be behind it. CDR3 sequence (DNA): TGTGCCTGGGGTGTGTTCGACACTGAAGCTTTCTTT. It encodes CAWGVFDTEAFF. The chain is built from TRBV30 and TRBJ1-1, with unresolved D. The CDR3 is made up of 12 amino acids. The germline CDR1 and CDR2 sequences are GTSNPN and SVGIG (reference sequence).